The sequence of this T cell receptor beta chain was determined in a study of CD8 T cells in ankylosing spondylitis. Study-level results: Clones that were linked to disease were CD8+ and were relatively rare in peripheral blood. Disease-linked clones reportedly concentrated significantly in matched ankylosing spondylitis synovial fluid. One TCR beta motif, made up of under ten highly homologous variants, appeared characteristic of ankylosing spondylitis blood.

TCRdb used MiXCR to reprocess the 5' RACE reads, holding one entry per CDR3 protein. This sample carries 250,000 to 350,000 distinct CDR3 sequences, 8% of them seen once, and the ten largest clones take 13% to 15%. About this clonotype: The antigen is undetermined.

Germline loops: CDR1 SNHLY, CDR2 FYNNEI. This CDR3 contains 14 residues. Losses at the gene ends were 6 bases for V and 11 bases for J; bases not matched to a gene: 15. V usage is TRBV2 and J usage is TRBJ2-7; 8 bases map to TRBD2. This TCR was sampled from a male donor with ankylosing spondylitis. Sequencing was carried out using blood, either unsorted or a sorted T cell fraction (not recorded which). CDR3: CASRTSEGLYGEYF. The CDR3 DNA follows: TGTGCCAGCAGGACTAGCGAGGGGCTCTACGGCGAGTACTTC.